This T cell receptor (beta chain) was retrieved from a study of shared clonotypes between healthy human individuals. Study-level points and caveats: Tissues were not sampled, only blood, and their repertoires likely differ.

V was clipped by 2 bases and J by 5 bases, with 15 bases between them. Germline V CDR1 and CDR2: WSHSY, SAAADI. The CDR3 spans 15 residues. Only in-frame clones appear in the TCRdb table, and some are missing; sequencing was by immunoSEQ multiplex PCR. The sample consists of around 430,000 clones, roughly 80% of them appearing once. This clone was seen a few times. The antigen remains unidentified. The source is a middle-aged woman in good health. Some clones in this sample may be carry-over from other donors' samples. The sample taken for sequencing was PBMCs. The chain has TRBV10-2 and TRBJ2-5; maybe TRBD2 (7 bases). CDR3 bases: TGCGCCAGCAGTGAGGCGGGGGCAGTTTGGGAGACCCAGTACTTC. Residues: CASSEAGAVWETQYF.